This record concerns one T cell receptor (beta chain) sequence. Its antigen target is currently unknown. Base-call qualities are not available, and no considerably larger clone is one nucleotide away. Other DNA sequences from this sample encode an identical CDR3 as well. Participants in the prospective study were aged roughly 18 to 100 years, lived in about two dozen United States geographic areas, and enrolled through a virtual design. In the prospective study, participants were assigned to cohorts based on the clinical history participants reported in a screening survey and a study questionnaire. Recovered participants in ImmuneRACE Cohort 3 were defined as having two consecutive negative NP/OP PCR tests, clearance from a healthcare professional, or resolution of symptoms. In the prospective study, mobile phlebotomists collected whole blood, serum and a nasopharyngeal or oropharyngeal swab from each participant. Prospective study participants could optionally give additional blood draws and questionnaires over an approximately two-month period. Blood samples from the prospective study were shipped frozen or at room temperature prior to DNA extraction.

Measured from the cysteine to the phenylalanine, the CDR3 is 13 residues long. Just the 39-base CDR3 DNA is kept, in frame starting at base 1. The germline V gene (reference sequence) yields LNHDA for CDR1 and SQIVND for CDR2. Trimming accounts for 4 bases at V and 3 bases at J, while the number of junction bases matched to no gene is 1. The immunoSEQ Assay, a bias-controlled multiplex PCR, was used to amplify TCRbeta CDR3 regions from genomic DNA. Turning to the authors' computational methods: Within the assay, amplification of reference gene primers was used to estimate how many nucleated cells each sample contained. To quantify the absolute abundance of each unique TCRbeta CDR3 rearrangement, sequence reads were collapsed and filtered. Productive Simpson clonality was computed per sample as the square root of Simpson's diversity index over productive rearrangements. TCRdb's version of the immuneACCESS table is confined to in-frame rearrangements and falls short of the full clone set. An unresolved V gene accounts for under half of the shortfall where checked; the remainder is of unknown origin. D and trimming come from the DNA, and the V and J calls and clone size come from that table. The sample records 200,000 to 250,000 clones, under 85% of which are singletons. 1.5% to 2% of the sample belongs to the ten largest clones.

These data are taken from a study of blood T cell repertoires in COVID-19 (dated by TCRdb to the early 2020s). A note on the overall study: The collaborator samples originated in the United States, Italy and Spain and spanned the acute and convalescent phases of COVID-19. HLA class I and class II types, where available, came from metadata supplied by the sample provider rather than from assay-based typing. The dataset comprised deeply sampled blood TCRbeta repertoires from subjects exposed to, actively infected with, or recovered from COVID-19. The repertoires were released in a freely available public database intended as a resource for research on the immune response to SARS-CoV-2. The prospective study material was composed of cDNA or gDNA derived from T cells, B-cell-depleted T cells, or PBMCs. The samples were drawn from two sources: the first 160 participants of the ongoing ImmuneRACE study, and approximately 1,300 subjects contributed by 6 global collaborators. A de-identified subject ID, COVID-19 status, age in years and sex were almost always included in the sample metadata. Overall study results and their limits: How much clinical and demographic metadata was included differed by source and by participant, and the metadata was provided uncurated.

Sequencing used PBMCs or T cells enriched from blood (not recorded which). The clonotype originates from a man in his sixties who had recovered from COVID-19. This chain is built from TRBV19 and TRBJ1-1; TRBD1 matches 8 bases in the middle. The DNA reads as follows: TGTGCCAGTAGTACGACAGGGGACACTGAAGCTTTCTTT. Protein translation: CASSTTGDTEAFF.